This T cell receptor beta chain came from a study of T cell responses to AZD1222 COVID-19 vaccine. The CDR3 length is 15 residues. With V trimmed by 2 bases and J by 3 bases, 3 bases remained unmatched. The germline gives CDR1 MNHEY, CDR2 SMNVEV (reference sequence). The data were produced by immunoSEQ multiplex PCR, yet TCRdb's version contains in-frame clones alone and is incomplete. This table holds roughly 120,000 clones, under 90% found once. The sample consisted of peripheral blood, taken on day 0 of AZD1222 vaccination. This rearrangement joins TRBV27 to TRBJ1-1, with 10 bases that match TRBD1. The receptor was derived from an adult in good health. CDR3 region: CASSLLGQGDTEAFF. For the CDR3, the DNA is TGTGCCAGCAGTTTACTAGGACAGGGGGACACTGAAGCTTTCTTT.